This entry describes one T cell receptor beta chain. These data are taken from a study of long-term antiretroviral therapy in people with HIV. Sequencing relied on immunoSEQ assay v3.0, run at survey level. TCRdb's table, derived via immunoSEQ multiplex PCR, lists solely in-frame clones and lacks some. The table lists 25,000 to 35,000 clones, about 96% of them singletons. Germline CDR1 MNHEY, CDR2 SMNVEV (reference sequence). V shed 6 bases and J 0 bases; nucleotides not matched to a gene: 4. The CDR3 is made up of 15 amino acids. The starting material was unsorted PBMCs, obtained 6.9 years after starting antiretroviral therapy. The source is a man younger than 45 with HIV. The V call is TRBV27, the J call TRBJ2-7; 11 nucleotides line up with TRBD2. DNA for the CDR3: TGTGCCAGCAGCCTAACTAGCGGGGGCTCCTACGAGCAGTACTTC. Protein sequence: CASSLTSGGSYEQYF.